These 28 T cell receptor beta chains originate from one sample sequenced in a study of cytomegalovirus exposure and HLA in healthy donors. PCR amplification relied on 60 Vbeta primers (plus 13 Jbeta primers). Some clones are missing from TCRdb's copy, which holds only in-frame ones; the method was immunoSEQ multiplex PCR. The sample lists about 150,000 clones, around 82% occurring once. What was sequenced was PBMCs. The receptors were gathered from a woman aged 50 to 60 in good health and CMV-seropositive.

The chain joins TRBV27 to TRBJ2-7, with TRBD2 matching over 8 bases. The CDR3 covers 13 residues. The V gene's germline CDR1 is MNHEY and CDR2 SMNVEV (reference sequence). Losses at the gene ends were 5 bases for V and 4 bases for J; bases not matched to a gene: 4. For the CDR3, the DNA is TGTGCCAGCAGTAACCGGGGGGGTTACGAGCAGTACTTC. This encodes CASSNRGGYEQYF.

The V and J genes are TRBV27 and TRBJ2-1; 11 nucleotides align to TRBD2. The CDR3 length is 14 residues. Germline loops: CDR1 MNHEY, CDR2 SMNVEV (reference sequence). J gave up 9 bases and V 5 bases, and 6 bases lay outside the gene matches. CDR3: CASSPLAGGREQFF. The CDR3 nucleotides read TGTGCCAGCAGTCCCTTAGCGGGGGGGCGTGAGCAGTTCTTC.

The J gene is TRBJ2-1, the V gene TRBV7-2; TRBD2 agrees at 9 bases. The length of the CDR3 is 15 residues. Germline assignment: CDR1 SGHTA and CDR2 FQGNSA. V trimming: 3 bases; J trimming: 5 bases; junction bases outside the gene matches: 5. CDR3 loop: CASSFSGGLNNEQFF. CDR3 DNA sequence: TGTGCCAGCAGCTTCAGCGGGGGGCTGAACAATGAGCAGTTCTTC. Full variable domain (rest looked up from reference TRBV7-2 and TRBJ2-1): GAGVSQSPSNKVTEKGKDVELRCDPISGHTALYWYRQSLGQGLEFLIYFQGNSAPDKSGLPSDRFSAERTGGSVSTLTIQRTQQEDSAVYLCASSFSGGLNNEQFFGPGTRLTVL.

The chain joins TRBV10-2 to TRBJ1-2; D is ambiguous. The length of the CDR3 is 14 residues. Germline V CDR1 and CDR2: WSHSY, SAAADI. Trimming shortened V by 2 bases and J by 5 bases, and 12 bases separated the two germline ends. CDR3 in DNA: TGCGCCAGCAGTGAGCTCTCTAGTAAATATGGCTACACCTTC. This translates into CASSELSSKYGYTF.

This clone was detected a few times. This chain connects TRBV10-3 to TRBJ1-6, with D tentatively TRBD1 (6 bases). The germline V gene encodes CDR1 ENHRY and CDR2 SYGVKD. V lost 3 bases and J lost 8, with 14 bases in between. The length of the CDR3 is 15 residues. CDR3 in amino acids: CAISESRAGDSPLHF. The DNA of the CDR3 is TGTGCCATCAGTGAATCCAGGGCAGGGGATTCACCCCTCCACTTT.

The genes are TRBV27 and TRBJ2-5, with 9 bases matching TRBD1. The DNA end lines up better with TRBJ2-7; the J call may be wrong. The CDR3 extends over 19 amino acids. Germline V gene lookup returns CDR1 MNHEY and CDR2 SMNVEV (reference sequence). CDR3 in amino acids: CASSSPSGQGQDTGDEQYF. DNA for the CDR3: TGTGCCAGCAGTTCCCCCTCGGGACAGGGACAGGACACAGGGGACGAGCAGTACTTC.

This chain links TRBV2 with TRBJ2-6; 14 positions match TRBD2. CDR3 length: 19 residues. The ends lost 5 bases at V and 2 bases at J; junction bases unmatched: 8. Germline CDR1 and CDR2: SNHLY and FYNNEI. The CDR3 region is CASSPQMGLAGAGANVLTF. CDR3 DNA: TGTGCCAGCAGTCCACAGATGGGACTAGCGGGGGCTGGGGCCAACGTCCTGACTTTC.

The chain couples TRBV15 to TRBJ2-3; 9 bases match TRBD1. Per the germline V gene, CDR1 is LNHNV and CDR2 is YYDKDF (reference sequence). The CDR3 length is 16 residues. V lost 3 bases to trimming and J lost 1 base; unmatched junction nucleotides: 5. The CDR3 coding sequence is TGTGCCACCAGCAGCAACAGGGGGCCGGGCACAGATACGCAGTATTTT. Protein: CATSSNRGPGTDTQYF.

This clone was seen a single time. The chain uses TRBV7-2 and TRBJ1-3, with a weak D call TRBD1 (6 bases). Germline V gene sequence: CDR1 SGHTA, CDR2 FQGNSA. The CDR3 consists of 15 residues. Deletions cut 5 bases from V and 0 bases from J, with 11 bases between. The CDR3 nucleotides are TGTGCCAGCAGCCAGGACAGTCCCTCTGGAAACACCATATATTTT. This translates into CASSQDSPSGNTIYF.

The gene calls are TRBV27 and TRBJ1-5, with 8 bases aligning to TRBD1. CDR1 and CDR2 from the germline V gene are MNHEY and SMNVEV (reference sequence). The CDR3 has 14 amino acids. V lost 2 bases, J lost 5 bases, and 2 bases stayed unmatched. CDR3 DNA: TGTGCCAGCAGTTTAGGGACAGGCTATCAGCCCCAGCATTTT. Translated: CASSLGTGYQPQHF.

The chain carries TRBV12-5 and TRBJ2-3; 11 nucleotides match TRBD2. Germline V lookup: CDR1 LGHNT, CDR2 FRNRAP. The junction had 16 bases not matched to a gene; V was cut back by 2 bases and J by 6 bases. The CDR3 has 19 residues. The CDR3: CASGLKTGLAGGRSDTQYF. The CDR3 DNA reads TGTGCTAGTGGTTTGAAGACAGGACTAGCGGGTGGTCGGTCTGATACGCAGTATTTT.

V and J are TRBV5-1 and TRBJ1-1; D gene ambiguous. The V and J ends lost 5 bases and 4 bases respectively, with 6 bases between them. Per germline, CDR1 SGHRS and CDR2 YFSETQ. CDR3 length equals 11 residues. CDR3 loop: CASREGTEAFF. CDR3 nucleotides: TGCGCCAGCAGGGAGGGCACTGAAGCTTTCTTT.

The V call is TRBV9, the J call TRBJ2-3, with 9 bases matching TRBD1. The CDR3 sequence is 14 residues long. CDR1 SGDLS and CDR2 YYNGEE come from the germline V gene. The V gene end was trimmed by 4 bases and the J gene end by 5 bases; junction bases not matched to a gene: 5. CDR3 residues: CASSTGGVIDTQYF. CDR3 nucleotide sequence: TGTGCCAGCAGCACAGGGGGCGTCATAGATACGCAGTATTTT.

The CDR3 DNA reads TGCAGCGTTGCCCGGGACAGGGCGGTTATATCTGGGGCCAACGTCCTGACTTTC. This encodes CSVARDRAVISGANVLTF. The chain employs TRBV29-1 and TRBJ2-6; 9 bases align to TRBD1. CDR3 size: 18 residues. Trimming at V came to 4 bases and at J to 1 base, leaving 11 bases not matched to a gene. CDR1 SQVTM and CDR2 ANQGSEA come from the germline V gene. Combining the CDR3 with reference TRBV29-1 and TRBJ2-6 gives the whole variable domain SAVISQKPSRDICQRGTSLTIQCQVDSQVTMMFWYRQQPGQSLTLIATANQGSEATYESGFVIDKFPISRPNLTFSTLTVSNMSPEDSSIYLCSVARDRAVISGANVLTFGAGSRLTVL.

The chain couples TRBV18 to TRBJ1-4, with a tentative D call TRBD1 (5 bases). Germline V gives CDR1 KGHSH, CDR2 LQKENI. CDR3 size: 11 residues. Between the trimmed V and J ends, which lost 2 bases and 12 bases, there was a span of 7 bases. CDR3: CASSPDSQLFF. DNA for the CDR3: TGTGCCAGCTCACCAGACAGCCAACTGTTTTTT. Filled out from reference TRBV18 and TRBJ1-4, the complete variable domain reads NAGVMQNPRHLVRRRGQEARLRCSPMKGHSHVYWYRQLPEEGLKFMVYLQKENIIDESGMPKERFSAEFPKEGPSILRIQQVVRGDSAAYFCASSPDSQLFFGSGTQLSVL.

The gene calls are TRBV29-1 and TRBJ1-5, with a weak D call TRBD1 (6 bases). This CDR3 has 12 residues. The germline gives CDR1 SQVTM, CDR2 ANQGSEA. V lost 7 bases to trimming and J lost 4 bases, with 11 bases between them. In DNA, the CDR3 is TGCAGCGGAACAGGGTTTAATCAGCCCCAGCATTTT. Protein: CSGTGFNQPQHF.

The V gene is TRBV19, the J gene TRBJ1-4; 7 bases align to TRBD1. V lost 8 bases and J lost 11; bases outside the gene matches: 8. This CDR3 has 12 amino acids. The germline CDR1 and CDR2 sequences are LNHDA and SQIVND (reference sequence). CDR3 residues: CASHSGTAKLFF. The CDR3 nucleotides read TGTGCCAGTCATTCCGGGACAGCCAAACTGTTTTTT.

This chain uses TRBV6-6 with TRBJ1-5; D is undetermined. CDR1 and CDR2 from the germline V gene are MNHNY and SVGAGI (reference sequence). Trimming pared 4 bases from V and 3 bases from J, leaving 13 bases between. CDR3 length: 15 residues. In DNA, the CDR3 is TGTGCCAGCAGTTGCAAGAGGGATGACAATCAGCCCCAGCATTTT. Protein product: CASSCKRDDNQPQHF.

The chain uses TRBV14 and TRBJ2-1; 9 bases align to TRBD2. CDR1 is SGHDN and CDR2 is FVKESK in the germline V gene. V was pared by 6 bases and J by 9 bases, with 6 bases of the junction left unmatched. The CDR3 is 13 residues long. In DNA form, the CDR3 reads TGTGCCAGCAGTTTAGCAGCGGGGGGTGAGCAGTTCTTC. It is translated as CASSLAAGGEQFF.

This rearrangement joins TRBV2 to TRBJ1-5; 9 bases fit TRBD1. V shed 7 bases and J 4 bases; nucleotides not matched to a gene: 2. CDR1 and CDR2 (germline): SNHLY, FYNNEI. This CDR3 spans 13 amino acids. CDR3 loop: CASKGTGNQPQHF. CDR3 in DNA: TGTGCCAGCAAAGGGACAGGGAATCAGCCCCAGCATTTT.

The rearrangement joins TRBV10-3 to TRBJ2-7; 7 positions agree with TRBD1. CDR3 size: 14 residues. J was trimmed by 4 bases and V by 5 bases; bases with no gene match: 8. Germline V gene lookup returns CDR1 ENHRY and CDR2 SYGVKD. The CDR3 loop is CAISLTGTAYEQYF. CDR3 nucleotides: TGTGCCATCAGTTTAACCGGGACAGCTTACGAGCAGTACTTC.

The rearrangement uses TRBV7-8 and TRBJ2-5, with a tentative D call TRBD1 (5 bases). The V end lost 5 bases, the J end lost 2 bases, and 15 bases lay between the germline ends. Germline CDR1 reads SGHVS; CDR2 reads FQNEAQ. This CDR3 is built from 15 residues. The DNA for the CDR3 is TGTGCCAGCAGCCCGAATGGGCAGGGACAAGAGACCCAGTACTTC. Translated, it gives CASSPNGQGQETQYF.

CDR3 region: CASGFLASGDTQYF. The CDR3 DNA sequence: TGTGCTAGTGGTTTTCTAGCGTCCGGAGATACGCAGTATTTT. This chain connects TRBV12-5 to TRBJ2-3; D is perhaps TRBD2 (6 bases). The CDR3 extends over 14 amino acids. Trimming took off 3 bases at V and 5 bases at J, with 12 bases between the two ends. CDR1 and CDR2 from the germline V gene are LGHNT and FRNRAP. The entire variable domain, with the rest obtained from reference TRBV12-5 and TRBJ2-3, is as follows: DARVTQTPRHKVTEMGQEVTMRCQPILGHNTVFWYRQTMMQGLELLAYFRNRAPLDDSGMPKDRFSAEMPDATLATLKIQPSEPRDSAVYFCASGFLASGDTQYFGPGTRLTVL.

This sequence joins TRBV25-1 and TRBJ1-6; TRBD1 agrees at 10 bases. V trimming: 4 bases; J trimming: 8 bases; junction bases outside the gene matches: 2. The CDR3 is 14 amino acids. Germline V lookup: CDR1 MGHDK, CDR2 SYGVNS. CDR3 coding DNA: TGTGCCAGCAGTGTTGGGACAGGGGATTCACCCCTCCACTTT. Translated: CASSVGTGDSPLHF.

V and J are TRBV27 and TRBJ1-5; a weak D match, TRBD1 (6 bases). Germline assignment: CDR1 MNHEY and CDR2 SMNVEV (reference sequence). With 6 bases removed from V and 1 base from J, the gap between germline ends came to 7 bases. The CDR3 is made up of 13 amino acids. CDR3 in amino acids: CASRQGSNQPQHF. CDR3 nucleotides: TGTGCCAGCAGACAGGGAAGCAATCAGCCCCAGCATTTT.

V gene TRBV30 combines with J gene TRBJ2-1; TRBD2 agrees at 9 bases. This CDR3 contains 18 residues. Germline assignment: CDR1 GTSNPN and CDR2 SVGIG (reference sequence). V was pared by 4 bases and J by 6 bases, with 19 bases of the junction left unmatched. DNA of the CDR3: TGTGCCTGGATTGTGGGCGGGGGGGCCGTTAAATCTCGCAATGAGCAGTTCTTC. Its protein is CAWIVGGGAVKSRNEQFF.

CDR3 residues: CASSLGTSGLDEQFF. The CDR3 DNA reads as TGTGCCAGCAGCCTCGGGACTAGCGGGCTCGATGAGCAGTTCTTC. This chain joins TRBV7-8 and TRBJ2-1; 12 bases map to TRBD2. Trimming removed 5 bases from V and 8 bases from J; junction bases left unmatched: 7. The length of the CDR3 is 15 residues. Germline V gene lookup returns CDR1 SGHVS and CDR2 FQNEAQ.

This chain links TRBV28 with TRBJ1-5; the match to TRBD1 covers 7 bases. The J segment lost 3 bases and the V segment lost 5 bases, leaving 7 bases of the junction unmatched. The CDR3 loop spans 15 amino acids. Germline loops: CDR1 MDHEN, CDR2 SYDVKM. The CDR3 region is CASSPRDRPNQPQHF. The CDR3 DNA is TGTGCCAGCAGTCCCCGGGACAGACCCAATCAGCCCCAGCATTTT.